This TCR beta chain was captured in a study of T cells in Graves' hyperthyroidism and ophthalmopathy. Per germline, CDR1 SGHAT and CDR2 FQNNGV. The V gene lost 2 bases and the J gene lost 1 base, with 8 bases spanning the gap. The CDR3 sequence is 14 residues long. This clonotype was detected ten times or more. TCR beta CDR3 region amplification was performed from RNA transcripts. First-round RT-PCR of the TCR CDR3 relied on the HTBI primer set. TCRdb ran MiXCR on the multiplex PCR reads and lists one entry per CDR3 protein. The sample holds about 560,000 distinct CDR3 sequences, about a sixth seen once.

This sequence originates from a woman between 18 and 30 years old with Graves' hyperthyroidism. The V and J genes are TRBV11-2 and TRBJ1-1, with no clear D. Sequenced material: blood. The CDR3 here is CASSLPTKNTEAFF. CDR3 bases: TGTGCCAGCAGCTTACCGACTAAGAACACTGAAGCTTTCTTT.